The rows below give T cell receptor beta chains drawn from one sample of a study of regulatory T cells in long-lasting Graves disease. TCRdb passed the multiplex PCR reads through MiXCR, listing each CDR3 protein once. This repertoire shows a few hundred thousand distinct CDR3 sequences, about 17% found once; its top ten account for 23%. In addition, the sample was reused for a study of T cells in Graves' hyperthyroidism and ophthalmopathy.

The specimen comprised peripheral blood mononuclear cells (PBMCs), sampled at new diagnosis, from a patient treated with antithyroid drugs. These receptors all stem from a woman aged 18-29 years with Graves disease. Each CDR3 is given with its conserved first and last residue. The D gene is left open where the match is weak. Expanded clones are given a class, and other clones once, few, many or no size at all.

cdr3_nt | cdr3_aa | cdr3_length | clone_size | j_call | d_call | v_call
TGCGCCAGCAGCCAATTTTCGGGCGAGCAGTACTTC | CASSQFSGEQYF | 12 | - | TRBJ2-7 | - | TRBV4-1
TGCAGTGCTGAGAACCGGGGCCTAGCCTACGAGCAGTACTTC | CSAENRGLAYEQYF | 14 | many | TRBJ2-7 | - | TRBV20-1
TGTGCCAGCAGTTTATGGACTAGTGGTGAGACCCAGTACTTC | CASSLWTSGETQYF | 14 | few | TRBJ2-5 | TRBD2 | TRBV27
TGTGCCAGCAGGGGAGAGGGGCTGTTTTTT | CASRGEGLFF | 10 | many | TRBJ2-2 | - | TRBV7-2
TGCAGTGCTAGTGACATAGCGGGAGAAGAGACCCAGTACTTC | CSASDIAGEETQYF | 14 | - | TRBJ2-5 | TRBD2 | TRBV20-1
TGTGCCAGTAATCCGCGGGAGCCTCACAATGAGCAGTTCTTC | CASNPREPHNEQFF | 14 | - | TRBJ2-1 | TRBD2 | TRBV19
TGCGCCAGCAGCTCCGGACTAGCGGCGTACAATGAGCAGTTCTTC | CASSSGLAAYNEQFF | 15 | many | TRBJ2-1 | TRBD2 | TRBV27
TGCAGTGCTCGGGGGGGGAGGGCCTTCTACGAGCAGTACTTC | CSARGGRAFYEQYF | 14 | many | TRBJ2-7 | TRBD2 | TRBV20-1
TGTGCCAGCAGTGCGCCGGGACAGGGTACGGACGAGCAGTACTTC | CASSAPGQGTDEQYF | 15 | many | TRBJ2-7 | TRBD1 | TRBV27
TGTGCCTGGAGTGTACTAGGACTAGCTGAGTATTTT | CAWSVLGLAEYF | 12 | few | TRBJ2-3 | TRBD2 | TRBV30
TGTGCCAGCAGTCCCCGTGGAGGGTGGGAAGGCTACACCTTC | CASSPRGGWEGYTF | 14 | many | TRBJ1-2 | - | TRBV28
TGTGCCAGCAGTTCCCATGGACTTACATTACAAGAGACCCAGTACTTC | CASSSHGLTLQETQYF | 16 | many | TRBJ2-5 | - | TRBV28
TGCAGTGCCGAAAATAATGGCAATCAGCCCCAGCATTTT | CSAENNGNQPQHF | 13 | few | TRBJ1-5 | - | TRBV20-1
TGTGCCAGCAGCCGCGGGGGCGGGTCCCGATCGAACACTGAAGCTTTCTTT | CASSRGGGSRSNTEAFF | 17 | - | TRBJ1-1 | - | TRBV5-4
TGTGCCAGCAGAGTCTCTACAGGGCTGGAAGCTTTCTTT | CASRVSTGLEAFF | 13 | many | TRBJ1-1 | - | TRBV28
TGTGCCAGCGTAAGCGGATCGGGGGACGAGCAGTACTTC | CASVSGSGDEQYF | 13 | few | TRBJ2-7 | - | TRBV13
TGTGCCAGCGGCCCTCCAACAGATACGCAGTATTTT | CASGPPTDTQYF | 12 | many | TRBJ2-3 | - | TRBV7-9
TGTGCCAGCAGAACGGGGCCCCGCAGGGACAATGAGCAGTTCTTC | CASRTGPRRDNEQFF | 15 | many | TRBJ2-1 | - | TRBV6-1
TGCGCCAGCAGCGTGGTTGTGGGGTCCTACGAGCAGTACTTC | CASSVVVGSYEQYF | 14 | many | TRBJ2-7 | - | TRBV5-1
TGTGCCAGCAGCCCGGACGCCACTGAAGCTTTCTTT | CASSPDATEAFF | 12 | - | TRBJ1-1 | - | TRBV7-9
TGTGCCAGCAGGACCCGGGACAGGGAATATGGCTACACCTTC | CASRTRDREYGYTF | 14 | many | TRBJ1-2 | TRBD1 | TRBV27
TGTGCCAGCAGTTTATTAGGACTAGCGGGGCTTAATGAGCAGTTCTTC | CASSLLGLAGLNEQFF | 16 | - | TRBJ2-1 | TRBD2 | TRBV28
TGCGCCGGCAGTTGGGGGGGGACCCCTGGCTACGAGCAGTACTTC | CAGSWGGTPGYEQYF | 15 | once | TRBJ2-7 | TRBD2 | TRBV28
TGTGCCAGCAGCTCCGGGACAGGGGGCTTCGGGCAGTACTTC | CASSSGTGGFGQYF | 14 | - | TRBJ2-7 | TRBD1 | TRBV6-1
TGTGCCAGCAGTTACTCAAGAGCGGGAGGCCCCACAGATACGCAGTATTTT | CASSYSRAGGPTDTQYF | 17 | many | TRBJ2-3 | TRBD2 | TRBV6-5
TGTGCCAGCAGTTCAGGACTAGCTCTTTTGGGGCGAGATGAGCAGTTCTTC | CASSSGLALLGRDEQFF | 17 | few | TRBJ2-1 | TRBD2 | TRBV27
TGTGCCAGCAGTTACATCCTATCACGACTGAACACCGGGGAGCTGTTTTTT | CASSYILSRLNTGELFF | 17 | - | TRBJ2-2 | - | TRBV6-2/TRBV6-3
TGTGCCAGCAGCTTCGGGACTAACCCCTCCTACGAGCAGTACTTC | CASSFGTNPSYEQYF | 15 | many | TRBJ2-7 | TRBD2 | TRBV7-8
TGTGCCAGCAGTTACAGTAGCACTGAGCAGTTCTTC | CASSYSSTEQFF | 12 | - | TRBJ2-1 | - | TRBV6-2/TRBV6-3
TGTGCCAGCAGCCCTGGGACTAGCGGAACCTACGAGCAGTACTTC | CASSPGTSGTYEQYF | 15 | many | TRBJ2-7 | TRBD2 | TRBV12-3/TRBV12-4
TGCAGTGCTAGAGTTCTAGCGGGAGAGGGAGAGCAGTTCTTC | CSARVLAGEGEQFF | 14 | many | TRBJ2-1 | TRBD2 | TRBV20-1
TGTGCCAGCAGCAACCTAGGGGCCGAGCAGTACTTC | CASSNLGAEQYF | 12 | - | TRBJ2-7 | - | TRBV3-1
TGTGCCAGCAGCTCGGGACTCAAAGAGACCCAGTACTTC | CASSSGLKETQYF | 13 | many | TRBJ2-5 | - | TRBV7-9
TGTGCCAGCAGCTTAGGGGGGACAGGGACAGACGAGCAGTACTTC | CASSLGGTGTDEQYF | 15 | many | TRBJ2-7 | TRBD1 | TRBV7-2
TGTGCCAGCAGCCAGCCAGGGGTTGAGACCCAGTACTTC | CASSQPGVETQYF | 13 | - | TRBJ2-5 | - | TRBV3-1
TGTGCCAGCAGCCGAGGCACGGAAGAGACCCAGTACTTC | CASSRGTEETQYF | 13 | many | TRBJ2-5 | - | TRBV5-1
TGTGCCAGCAGTTTACAGGGGGCCACCTACAATGAGCAGTTCTTC | CASSLQGATYNEQFF | 15 | - | TRBJ2-1 | TRBD1 | TRBV12-3/TRBV12-4
TGTGCCAGCAGCCAGGACTTGCAAGAGACCCAGTACTTC | CASSQDLQETQYF | 13 | many | TRBJ2-5 | - | TRBV7-6
TGTGCCAGCAGTGCCCGGACTAGCGGGGAACGCGATACGCAGTATTTT | CASSARTSGERDTQYF | 16 | few | TRBJ2-3 | TRBD2 | TRBV27
TGTGCCACCAGCAGAGAGTTATCCCCCTATGGCTACACCTTC | CATSRELSPYGYTF | 14 | - | TRBJ1-2 | - | TRBV15
TGCAGTGCTAGAGAACCGGGACGACGGTCTGGGGAGCTGTTTTTT | CSAREPGRRSGELFF | 15 | - | TRBJ2-2 | - | TRBV20-1
TGTGCCAGCAGCTTAGGTGGGGCCGCCGCAAGACTGTTTTTT | CASSLGGAAARLFF | 14 | - | TRBJ1-4 | - | TRBV7-2
TGTGCCAGCAGCGCTGCCCCCTCTGGGCCCGAAGGAAGCGGGGAGCTGTTTTTT | CASSAAPSGPEGSGELFF | 18 | - | TRBJ2-2 | - | TRBV7-3
TGCAGTGCTCCTGGACAGGGCTTAACAGATACGCAGTATTTT | CSAPGQGLTDTQYF | 14 | many | TRBJ2-3 | TRBD1 | TRBV20-1
TGTGCCAGTAGTATGGGACACCTCGCCCGACAAGAGACCCAGTACTTC | CASSMGHLARQETQYF | 16 | once | TRBJ2-5 | - | TRBV19
TGTGCCAGCAGCCAAGGCGGCAGATTCTCTGGGGCCAACGTCCTGACTTTC | CASSQGGRFSGANVLTF | 17 | - | TRBJ2-6 | - | TRBV7-3
TGTGCCAGCTCACCAACGAGAAACCAAGAGACCCAGTACTTC | CASSPTRNQETQYF | 14 | many | TRBJ2-5 | - | TRBV18
TGTGCCTGGAGGGGGGTGTCTCTCGACGGCTCACCCCTCCACTTT | CAWRGVSLDGSPLHF | 15 | - | TRBJ1-6 | - | TRBV30
TGTGCCAGCAGCCGTTCAAGGGATCAGCCCCAGCATTTT | CASSRSRDQPQHF | 13 | - | TRBJ1-5 | - | TRBV2
TGTGCCAGCAGCCCGTGGGGACGCGGGCAAGGCTGCACCTTC | CASSPWGRGQGCTF | 14 | - | TRBJ1-2 | - | TRBV5-6
TGCAGTGCTAGTTCGCCTGACTCCTACGAGCAGTACTTC | CSASSPDSYEQYF | 13 | many | TRBJ2-7 | - | TRBV20-1
TGTGCCAGCAGTAAGGACTTGCCGGGTGGCTACACCTTC | CASSKDLPGGYTF | 13 | many | TRBJ1-2 | - | TRBV12-3/TRBV12-4
TGTGCCAGCAGTTACAACGTGCGGGGGTACGAGCAGTACTTC | CASSYNVRGYEQYF | 14 | many | TRBJ2-7 | TRBD2 | TRBV6-5
TGTGCCAGCAGTTACGGGGGGGCCGGGGAGCTGTTTTTT | CASSYGGAGELFF | 13 | few | TRBJ2-2 | TRBD2 | TRBV6-5
TGTGCCAGCAGTCTCTTGGACAGATGGAATTCACCCCTCCACTTT | CASSLLDRWNSPLHF | 15 | many | TRBJ1-6 | - | TRBV28
TGTGCCAGCAGTCTCGCGGCAGGTCCCCTCAGGGACAACGTCCTGACTTTC | CASSLAAGPLRDNVLTF | 17 | many | TRBJ2-6 | - | TRBV12-3/TRBV12-4
TGTGCCAGCAGCCCATTGACAGGTGTAGTCTACGAGCAGTACTTC | CASSPLTGVVYEQYF | 15 | - | TRBJ2-7 | - | TRBV7-9
TGCAGCGTTGGACAGGGTTATGCTGAAGCTTTCTTT | CSVGQGYAEAFF | 12 | many | TRBJ1-1 | TRBD1 | TRBV29-1
TGCGCCAGCAGCCAAGATCTGCGACTCTACGAGCAGTACTTC | CASSQDLRLYEQYF | 14 | few | TRBJ2-7 | - | TRBV4-1
TGTGCCTGGAGTCTGGACAGGCGAAACACCATATATTTT | CAWSLDRRNTIYF | 13 | - | TRBJ1-3 | TRBD1 | TRBV30